The 21 T cell receptor beta chains below were found in one sample sequenced in a study of cytomegalovirus exposure and HLA in healthy donors. Use of 60 Vbeta and 13 Jbeta primers characterized the PCR. Assay: immunoSEQ multiplex PCR; the TCRdb copy retains only in-frame clones and omits some. The sample lists under 150,000 clones, roughly 79% occurring once. Sequenced: PBMCs. These receptor sequences come from a man between 18 and 29 years old in good health and CMV-seronegative.

The chain joins TRBV5-3 to TRBJ1-5; D gene ambiguous. Being an ORF, TRBV5-3 has a function that is uncertain. The CDR3 has 15 residues. V lost 0 bases, J lost 2 bases, and 9 bases lay in between. The CDR3 protein is CARSLGEQRNQPQHF. Here the CDR3 DNA reads TGTGCCAGAAGCTTGGGCGAGCAACGCAATCAGCCCCAGCATTTT.

In its sample, this clone was seen once. The chain combines TRBV30 with TRBJ1-2, with 8 bases matching TRBD1. This CDR3 is 13 amino acids long. V was clipped by 2 bases and J by 6 bases; unmatched bases: 5. CDR1 GTSNPN and CDR2 SVGIG come from the germline V gene (reference sequence). CDR3 region: CAWSPGGKDGYTF. In DNA, the CDR3 is TGTGCCTGGAGTCCAGGGGGCAAGGATGGCTACACCTTC.

The V gene is TRBV10-3, the J gene TRBJ2-2; D is perhaps TRBD1 (6 bases). The length of the CDR3 is 13 residues. CDR1 is ENHRY, CDR2 SYGVKD, per germline. Trimming pared 8 bases from V and 0 bases from J, leaving 7 bases between. This CDR3 is CAIGGANTGELFF. The CDR3 bases are TGTGCCATCGGGGGCGCGAACACCGGGGAGCTGTTTTTT.

The J gene is TRBJ2-7, the V gene TRBV5-8; D may be TRBD1 (5 bases). Germline assignment: CDR1 SGHTS and CDR2 YDEGEE. V was shortened by 4 bases and J by 0 bases, with 11 bases between the two germline ends. The CDR3 is made up of 14 amino acids. This CDR3 is CASSPGRSSYEQYF. The CDR3, as DNA: TGTGCCAGCAGCCCAGGGCGGTCCTCCTACGAGCAGTACTTC.

The genes are TRBV13 and TRBJ1-6; D not certain. In germline, CDR1 is PRHDT, CDR2 FYEKMQ (reference sequence). The V end lost 0 bases, the J end lost 0 bases, and 6 bases lay between the germline ends. CDR3 length: 16 residues. CDR3 coding DNA: TGTGCCAGCAGCTTAGGGCACAGCTCCTATAATTCACCCCTCCACTTT. Its translation: CASSLGHSSYNSPLHF.

The V gene is TRBV30, the J gene TRBJ2-5; a possible D gene is TRBD1 (6 bases). CDR3 length equals 14 residues. V was shortened by 4 bases and J by 2 bases, with 14 bases between the two germline ends. Germline V lookup: CDR1 GTSNPN, CDR2 SVGIG (reference sequence). CDR3 region: CAWNKDSSQETQYF. As DNA, the CDR3 is TGTGCCTGGAATAAGGACAGCTCTCAAGAGACCCAGTACTTC. Full variable domain (remainder filled in from reference TRBV30 and TRBJ2-5): SQTIHQWPATLVQPVGSPLSLECTVEGTSNPNLYWYRQAAGRGLQLLFYSVGIGQISSEVPQNLSASRPQDRQFILSSKKLLLSDSGFYLCAWNKDSSQETQYFGPGTRLLVL.

This clone was seen only once. The rearrangement uses TRBV6-5 and TRBJ1-3, with 10 bases that match TRBD1. Germline assignment: CDR1 MNHEY and CDR2 SVGAGI. The V segment lost 5 bases and the J segment 3 bases; nucleotides outside the gene matches: 4. The CDR3 totals 15 residues. The CDR3: CASSKGTGVGNTIYF. In DNA form, the CDR3 reads TGTGCCAGCAGTAAGGGGACAGGGGTTGGAAACACCATATATTTT.

This clone was found once. V usage is TRBV5-4 and J usage is TRBJ1-1; TRBD1 is a possible D gene (5 bases). Per the germline V gene, CDR1 is SGHNT and CDR2 is YYREEE (reference sequence). This CDR3 contains 15 residues. Trimming took 4 bases from V and 5 from J, leaving 18 bases between them. CDR3 residues: CASSNGGGLGTEAFF. The CDR3 region has the DNA TGTGCCAGCAGCAACGGGGGGGGGTTGGGGACTGAAGCTTTCTTT.

The chain couples TRBV10-3 to TRBJ1-5; no clear D. Per the germline V gene, CDR1 is ENHRY and CDR2 is SYGVKD. The V end lost 5 bases, the J end lost 7 bases, and 9 bases lay between the germline ends. The CDR3 is made up of 12 amino acids. The CDR3 loop is CAISIGGQPQHF. In nucleotides, the CDR3 is TGTGCCATCAGTATTGGAGGACAGCCCCAGCATTTT.

The chain has TRBV4-1 and TRBJ1-4; 7 bases align to TRBD1. Germline loops: CDR1 MGHRA, CDR2 YSYEKL. This CDR3 is 16 amino acids long. With 0 bases clipped from V and 3 bases from J, the junction kept 4 bases outside the gene matches. The CDR3 bases are TGCGCCAGCAGCCAAGATGGGACAGACCCTAATGAAAAACTGTTTTTT. This codes for CASSQDGTDPNEKLFF.

In its sample, this clone was seen a few times. The genes are TRBV7-3 and TRBJ1-6; the D gene is possibly TRBD1 (5 bases). The germline V and J ends were trimmed by 0 bases and 10 bases, with 16 bases remaining between them. The CDR3 is 16 residues long. Germline V gene lookup returns CDR1 SGHTA and CDR2 FQGTGA. CDR3 sequence: CASSLTGEGRGSPLHF. The CDR3 DNA sequence: TGTGCCAGCAGCTTAACGGGGGAGGGGCGAGGGTCACCCCTCCACTTT.

This clone has more than one count but fewer than ten. The V call is TRBV6-1, the J call TRBJ1-5, with a weak D call TRBD1 (5 bases). Between the trimmed V and J ends, which lost 6 bases and 5 bases, there was a span of 11 bases. This CDR3 has 13 amino acids. CDR1 and CDR2 (germline): MNHNS, SASEGT. The DNA for the CDR3 is TGTGCCAGCAGCGACGGGGGACATCAGCCCCAGCATTTT. The encoded protein is CASSDGGHQPQHF.

The table lists this clone with a few counts. The chain joins TRBV18 to TRBJ2-3; 8 bases align to TRBD2. The germline V gene has CDR1 KGHSH and CDR2 LQKENI. Trimming at V came to 1 base and at J to 4 bases, leaving 4 bases not matched to a gene. CDR3 length equals 15 residues. This CDR3 reads CASSPRTSSADTQYF. The CDR3 bases are TGTGCCAGCTCACCACGGACTAGCTCAGCAGATACGCAGTATTTT.

The V gene is TRBV30, the J gene TRBJ1-2; 7 nucleotides line up with TRBD1. This CDR3 has 14 residues. Germline assignment: CDR1 GTSNPN and CDR2 SVGIG (reference sequence). The J segment lost 4 bases and the V segment lost 2 bases, leaving 7 bases of the junction unmatched. CDR3 nucleotides: TGTGCCTGGAGTCCGCGGGACAGCCGCTATGGCTACACCTTC. It specifies CAWSPRDSRYGYTF.

CDR3 loop: CASTLMAGTGSEQYF. Written as DNA, the CDR3 is TGTGCCAGCACCCTCATGGCCGGGACAGGCTCCGAGCAGTACTTC. The chain carries TRBV27 and TRBJ2-7; 8 bases align to TRBD1. Unmatched junction bases numbered 14, after V lost 7 bases and J lost 6 bases. This CDR3 has 15 residues. Germline V gene data show CDR1 as MNHEY and CDR2 as SMNVEV (reference sequence).

This chain connects TRBV19 to TRBJ2-7; a possible D gene is TRBD1 (5 bases). This CDR3 is 17 amino acids long. V gave up 4 bases and J gave up 3 bases, with 22 bases separating them. Germline CDR1 LNHDA, CDR2 SQIVND (reference sequence). The CDR3 sequence: CASSTTPAGKRDYEQYF. CDR3 in DNA: TGTGCCAGTAGTACCACCCCGGCAGGGAAAAGGGACTACGAGCAGTACTTC.

This rearrangement joins TRBV5-6 to TRBJ1-1; 9 nucleotides line up with TRBD1. CDR1 and CDR2 from the germline V gene are SGHDT and YYEEEE. J lost 2 bases, V lost 1 base, and 15 bases had no gene match. This CDR3 is built from 19 residues. CDR3: CASSLNRGHGSYSNTEAFF. DNA of the CDR3: TGTGCCAGCAGCTTGAACAGGGGGCACGGGTCCTACTCAAACACTGAAGCTTTCTTT.

This clone has a single count. The chain has TRBV19 and TRBJ1-2, with D maybe TRBD1 (5 bases). Germline V gene sequence: CDR1 LNHDA, CDR2 SQIVND (reference sequence). The V end lost 7 bases, the J end lost 8 bases, and 26 bases lay between the germline ends. The CDR3 spans 16 residues. CDR3 in amino acids: CASTGGDRAGRGGYTF. The CDR3 bases are TGTGCCAGTACCGGGGGGGATAGGGCCGGGAGAGGAGGCTACACCTTC.

This clone was detected once. The gene calls are TRBV19 and TRBJ1-2; D possibly corresponds to TRBD1 (5 bases). V lost 6 bases and J 8 bases, leaving 13 bases between the germline ends. Germline CDR1 reads LNHDA; CDR2 reads SQIVND (reference sequence). The CDR3 has 12 residues. The CDR3 bases are TGTGCCAGTAGGCGCACGCAGGGAGGCTACACCTTC. Its translation: CASRRTQGGYTF.

J is TRBJ1-4 and V is TRBV7-9; 7 nucleotides align to TRBD1. With 4 bases clipped from V and 8 bases from J, the junction kept 10 bases outside the gene matches. Germline CDR1 SEHNR, CDR2 FQNEAQ (reference sequence). The CDR3 runs 15 residues. Written as DNA, the CDR3 is TGTGCCAGCAGCTATACACGACAGGGTGGGGAAAAACTGTTTTTT. Amino acids: CASSYTRQGGEKLFF.

This sequence joins TRBV10-3 and TRBJ2-7; D is unresolved. This CDR3 has 15 amino acids. Germline V CDR1 and CDR2: ENHRY, SYGVKD. Trimming stripped 5 bases from V and 5 bases from J, with 19 bases between. The DNA for the CDR3 is TGTGCCATCAGTACCTCGGCAGCAGGCTCGAACGAGCAGTACTTC. This encodes CAISTSAAGSNEQYF.